This T cell receptor beta chain was captured in a study of T cell responses to AZD1222 COVID-19 vaccine. Whole-study findings and limits: With two AZD1222 doses given, Spike-specific TCR breadth and depth both rose. Just a handful of people given AZD1222 tested seropositive at baseline. Among spike-specific TCRs, nearly half reportedly target unmutated variant regions. Repertoires were sampled only after the peak T cell response.

Profiled with immunoSEQ multiplex PCR; TCRdb holds only in-frame clones, not every one. The sample shows 95,000 to 120,000 clones, 89% of them seen only once. Details on this clone: As yet, its antigen is unknown.

This CDR3 is 14 amino acids long. The V end was cut by 6 bases, the J end by 2 bases, with 13 bases between. Per germline, CDR1 SGHTA and CDR2 FQGNSA. This TCR derives from an adult in good health. Sequenced material: peripheral blood, taken on day 0 of MenACWY control vaccination. V gene TRBV7-2 combines with J gene TRBJ2-5; D perhaps matches TRBD1 (6 bases). This CDR3 is CASRFGQFQETQYF. CDR3 nucleotides: TGTGCCAGCAGATTCGGACAGTTTCAAGAGACCCAGTACTTC. Full variable domain (outside the CDR3, taken from reference TRBV7-2 and TRBJ2-5): GAGVSQSPSNKVTEKGKDVELRCDPISGHTALYWYRQSLGQGLEFLIYFQGNSAPDKSGLPSDRFSAERTGGSVSTLTIQRTQQEDSAVYLCASRFGQFQETQYFGPGTRLLVL.